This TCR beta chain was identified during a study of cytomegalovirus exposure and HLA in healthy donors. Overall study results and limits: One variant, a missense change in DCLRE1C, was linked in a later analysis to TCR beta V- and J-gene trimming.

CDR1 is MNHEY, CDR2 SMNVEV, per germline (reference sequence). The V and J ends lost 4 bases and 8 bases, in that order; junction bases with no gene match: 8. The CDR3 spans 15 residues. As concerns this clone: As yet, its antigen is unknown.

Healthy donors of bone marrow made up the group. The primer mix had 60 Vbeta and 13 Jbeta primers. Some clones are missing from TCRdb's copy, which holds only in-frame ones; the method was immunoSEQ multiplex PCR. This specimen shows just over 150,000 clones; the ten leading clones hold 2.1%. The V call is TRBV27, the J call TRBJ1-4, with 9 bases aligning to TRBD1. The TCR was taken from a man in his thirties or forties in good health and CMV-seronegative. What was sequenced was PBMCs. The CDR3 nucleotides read TGTGCCAGCAGTTCCCCGGGACAGGGAATCGAAAAACTGTTTTTT. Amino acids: CASSSPGQGIEKLFF.